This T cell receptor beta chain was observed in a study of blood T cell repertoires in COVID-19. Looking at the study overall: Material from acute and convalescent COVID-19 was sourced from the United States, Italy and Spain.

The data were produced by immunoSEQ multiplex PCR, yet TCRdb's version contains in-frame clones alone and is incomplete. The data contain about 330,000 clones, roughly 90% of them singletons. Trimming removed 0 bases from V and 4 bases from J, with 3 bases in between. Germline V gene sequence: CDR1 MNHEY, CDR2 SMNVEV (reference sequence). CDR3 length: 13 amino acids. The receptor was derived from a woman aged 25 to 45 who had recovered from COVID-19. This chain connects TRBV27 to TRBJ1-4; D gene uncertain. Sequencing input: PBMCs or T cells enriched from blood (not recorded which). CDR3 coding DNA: TGTGCCAGCAGTTTATCTCTTAATGAAAAACTGTTTTTT. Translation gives CASSLSLNEKLFF.